One sample yielded the 5 T cell receptor beta chains listed below, sequenced in a study of cytomegalovirus exposure and HLA in healthy donors. Use of 60 Vbeta and 13 Jbeta primers characterized the PCR. Data came from immunoSEQ multiplex PCR; TCRdb stores just in-frame clones and leaves some out. The data hold under 40,000 clones, with roughly 76% observed a single time. The sequencing sample was made of PBMCs. These receptors came from a woman aged 40 to 49 in good health and CMV-seronegative.

The V call is TRBV11-1, the J call TRBJ1-5, with D possibly TRBD1 on 5 matching bases. The ends were cut back, 5 bases at V and 1 base at J, with 9 bases in the middle. Germline lookup yields CDR1 SGHAT and CDR2 FQDESV (reference sequence). The CDR3 has 14 residues. CDR3 sequence: CASSQGGSNQPQHF. CDR3 nucleotide sequence: TGTGCCAGCAGCCAGGGAGGGAGCAATCAGCCCCAGCATTTT. Combining the CDR3 with reference TRBV11-1 and TRBJ1-5 gives the whole variable domain EAEVAQSPRYKITEKSQAVAFWCDPISGHATLYWYRQILGQGPELLVQFQDESVVDDSQLPKDRFSAERLKGVDSTLKIQPAELGDSAMYLCASSQGGSNQPQHFGDGTRLSIL.

The rearrangement links TRBV13 to TRBJ2-1, with 12 bases that match TRBD2. Germline CDR1 PRHDT, CDR2 FYEKMQ (reference sequence). J lost 5 bases, V lost 2 bases, and 4 bases had no gene match. The CDR3 length is 16 residues. CDR3 DNA sequence: TGTGCCAGCAGCTTACTAGCGGGGGGGCCCCACAATGAGCAGTTCTTC. This codes for CASSLLAGGPHNEQFF.

The chain couples TRBV19 to TRBJ2-6; a weak D match, TRBD2 (5 bases). The CDR3 is made up of 16 amino acids. Deletions cut 2 bases from V and 2 bases from J, with 10 bases between. Germline loops: CDR1 LNHDA, CDR2 SQIVND (reference sequence). The CDR3 protein is CASSISPGTGANVLTF. CDR3 coding DNA: TGTGCCAGTAGTATATCTCCGGGGACTGGGGCCAACGTCCTGACTTTC. Supplemented by reference TRBV19 and TRBJ2-6, the full variable domain reads DGGITQSPKYLFRKEGQNVTLSCEQNLNHDAMYWYRQDPGQGLRLIYYSQIVNDFQKGDIAEGYSVSREKKESFPLTVTSAQKNPTAFYLCASSISPGTGANVLTFGAGSRLTVL.

The V gene is TRBV5-1, the J gene TRBJ2-3; D is unclear. The CDR3 contains 12 residues. Trimming removed 0 bases at V and 7 bases at J, with 6 bases between. Germline loops: CDR1 SGHRS, CDR2 YFSETQ. Here the CDR3 reads CASSLVANTQYF. The CDR3 DNA is TGCGCCAGCAGCTTGGTAGCAAATACGCAGTATTTT.

The V gene is TRBV5-1, the J gene TRBJ1-2, with D tentatively TRBD1 (5 bases). From germline, CDR1 is SGHRS and CDR2 YFSETQ. The CDR3 length is 14 residues. The V end lost 2 bases, the J end lost 2 bases, and 10 bases lay between the germline ends. The CDR3 spells CASSFGAGNYGYTF. The CDR3 DNA sequence: TGCGCCAGCAGCTTTGGGGCGGGGAACTATGGCTACACCTTC.